This TCR beta chain was recovered during a study of T cells expressing NK-cell markers. Study-wide context: According to the study, TCR beta repertoires originated from sorted CD3+CD56+NKG2C+, CD3+CD56+NKG2C- and CD3+CD56-NKG2C+ T cells.

Broader study findings: A handful of donors likewise had their CD3+CD56-NKG2C+ fraction led by these clonotypes. What remained unclear was the HCMV specificity of expanded NKG2C+ T cell clones. Dominant NKG2C+ clonotype frequencies of about 1.0-7.5% of CD8+ T cells were measured in over 5 donors.

The CDR3 runs 14 residues. Germline CDR1 SGHKS, CDR2 YYEKEE (reference sequence). TCRdb reanalyzed the 5' RACE reads and collapses them to one entry per CDR3 protein, without DNA. The table for this sample gives about 400,000 distinct CDR3 sequences. Details on this clonotype: What it recognizes is unknown.

The receptor was derived from a woman aged 50 to 65 in good health. The genes are TRBV5-5 and TRBJ2-1; TCRdb names TRBD1, which stays unverified in the absence of DNA. Specimen: blood T cells: a sorted CD56 or NKG2C T cell subset, CD4+ or CD8+ T cells, or bulk PBMC T cells (not recorded which). CDR3 loop: CASSSGGLLNEQFF.